This TCR beta chain was recovered during a study of T cells after yellow fever vaccination. The CDR3 consists of 14 residues. Between the trimmed V and J ends, which lost 7 bases and 5 bases, there was a span of 17 bases. TCRdb re-called the 5' RACE reads with MiXCR, one entry per CDR3 protein. The sample records about 160,000 distinct CDR3 sequences, 9.3% being singletons. In its sample, this clonotype was seen a few times. The chain links TRBV12-3 or TRBV12-4 to TRBJ1-1; D might be TRBD1 (6 bases). The source is a man between 18 and 29 years old who received the YFV17D yellow fever vaccine. The sample consisted of CD8+ T cells sorted from PBMCs, taken 45 days after the yellow fever booster vaccination. CDR3 residues: CASIPEGDLTEAFF. In nucleotides, the CDR3 is TGTGCCAGCATTCCCGAGGGGGATCTGACTGAAGCTTTCTTT.